This T cell receptor (beta chain) was identified during a study of blood T cell repertoires in COVID-19. This CDR3 has 15 residues. V lost 2 bases and J lost 6, with 18 bases in between. Germline CDR1 is SGHRS and CDR2 is YFSETQ. The assay was immunoSEQ multiplex PCR, and TCRdb's table has in-frame clones only and misses some. The sample contains 120,000 to 150,000 clones, less than 90% of which appear only once. The TCR was taken from a woman aged 45-65 years who had been exposed to COVID-19. Sequences were obtained from PBMCs or T cells enriched from blood (not recorded which). The gene calls are TRBV5-1 and TRBJ2-7, with D perhaps matching TRBD1 (6 bases). The DNA of the CDR3 is TGCGCCAGCAGCTTAGTCACAGGGCTGGGGGTCGAGCAGTACTTC. Residues: CASSLVTGLGVEQYF.